This TCR beta chain emerged from a study of response to subunit inactivated influenza vaccine. TCRdb called the RT-PCR reads again in MiXCR, with one record for every CDR3 protein. The table records around 190,000 distinct CDR3 sequences, approximately 15% of them present only once. The sequencing here drew on CD8+ T cells sorted from PBMCs, taken more than 4 days after vaccination. The source of this sequence is a man between 50 and 59 years old who received an inactivated influenza vaccine.

For the CDR3, the DNA is TGTGCCAGCAGCCCCATGGCATCTGGGGGGTACACAGATACGCAGTATTTT. Amino acids: CASSPMASGGYTDTQYF. The rearrangement uses TRBV7-6 and TRBJ2-3; tentatively, D is TRBD2 (6 bases). There are 17 residues in the CDR3. V was clipped by 5 bases and J by 2 bases, with 20 bases between them. Germline values: CDR1 SGHVS, CDR2 FNYEAQ.